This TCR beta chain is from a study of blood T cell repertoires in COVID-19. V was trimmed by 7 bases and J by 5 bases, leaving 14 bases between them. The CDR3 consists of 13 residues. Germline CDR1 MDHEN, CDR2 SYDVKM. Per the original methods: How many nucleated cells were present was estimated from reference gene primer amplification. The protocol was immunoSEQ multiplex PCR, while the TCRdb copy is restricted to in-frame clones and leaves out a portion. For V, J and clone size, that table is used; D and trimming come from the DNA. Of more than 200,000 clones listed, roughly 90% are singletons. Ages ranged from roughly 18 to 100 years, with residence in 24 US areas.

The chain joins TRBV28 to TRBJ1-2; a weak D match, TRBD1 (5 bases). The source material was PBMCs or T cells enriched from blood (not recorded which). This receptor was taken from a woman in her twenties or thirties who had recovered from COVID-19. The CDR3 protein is CASTSGGEYGYTF. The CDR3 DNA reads TGTGCCAGCACCTCCGGGGGGGAGTATGGCTACACCTTC.